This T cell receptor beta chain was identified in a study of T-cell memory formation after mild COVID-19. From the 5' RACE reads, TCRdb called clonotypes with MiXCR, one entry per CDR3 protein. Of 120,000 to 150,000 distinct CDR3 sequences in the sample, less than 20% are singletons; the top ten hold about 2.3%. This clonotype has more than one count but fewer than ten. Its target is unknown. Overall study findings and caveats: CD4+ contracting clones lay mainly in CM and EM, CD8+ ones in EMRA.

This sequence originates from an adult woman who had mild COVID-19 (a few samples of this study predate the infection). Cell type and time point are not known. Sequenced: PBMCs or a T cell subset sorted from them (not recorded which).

The CDR3: CASSPKGAGEQYF. The CDR3 coding sequence is TGTGCCAGCTCACCGAAGGGGGCGGGCGAGCAGTACTTC. The rearrangement links TRBV18 to TRBJ2-7; 7 bases match TRBD1. The CDR3 is 13 residues long. With 3 bases clipped from V and 6 bases from J, the junction kept 5 bases outside the gene matches. Germline V gene sequence: CDR1 KGHSH, CDR2 LQKENI.